One sample yielded the 29 T cell receptor beta chains listed below, sequenced in a study of neurological immune-mediated disorders. MiXCR was run by TCRdb on the 5' RACE reads, yielding one entry per CDR3 protein. The table shows roughly 100,000 distinct CDR3 sequences, with 3.5% to 4% occurring only once. Source material: PBMCs. These receptors were collected from a woman under 30 with multiple sclerosis.

This clonotype appeared many times. The chain joins TRBV2 to TRBJ1-1, with D hard to call. V was clipped by 9 bases and J by 7 bases, with 15 bases between them. The V gene's germline CDR1 is SNHLY and CDR2 FYNNEI. This CDR3 contains 12 residues. The CDR3 bases are TGTGCCAGACCACCTATTATGGGTGAAGCTTTCTTT. This encodes CARPPIMGEAFF.

The table lists this clonotype with many counts. This chain joins TRBV10-1 and TRBJ2-6, with D possibly being TRBD2 (5 bases). Trimming pared 11 bases from V and 0 bases from J, leaving 8 bases between. The CDR3 has 13 amino acids. The V gene's germline CDR1 is WNHNN and CDR2 SYGVQD (reference sequence). CDR3 nucleotides: TGCGCCTCGGGGAGCTCTGGGGCCAACGTCCTGACTTTC. Translation: CASGSSGANVLTF.

This clonotype has ten or more counts. Relative to the germline gene, one junction end is altered; a read error may explain this. This chain links TRBV3-1 with TRBJ1-2; D remains unclear. This CDR3 spans 13 amino acids. Germline lookup yields CDR1 LGHDT and CDR2 YNNKEL (reference sequence). CDR3 sequence reads: CASSQGMGRATAF. The DNA of the CDR3 is TGTGCCAGCAGCCAAGGGATGGGGAGGGCAACGGCCTTC. Full variable domain (rest looked up from reference TRBV3-1 and TRBJ1-2): DTAVSQTPKYLVTQMGNDKSIKCEQNLGHDTMYWYKQDSKKFLKIMFSYNNKELIINETVPNRFSPKSPDKAHLNLHINSLELGDSAVYFCASSQGMGRATAFGSGTRLTVV.

This clonotype was recorded at least ten times. J is TRBJ1-6 and V is TRBV7-2, with D possibly TRBD1 on 5 matching bases. CDR1 and CDR2 from the germline V gene are SGHTA and FQGNSA. The CDR3 loop spans 15 amino acids. The germline V and J ends were trimmed by 4 bases and 5 bases, with 12 bases remaining between them. This chain's CDR3 is CASSSIGGNNSPLHF. CDR3 nucleotide sequence: TGTGCCAGCAGCTCAATCGGGGGGAATAATTCACCCCTCCACTTT.

This clonotype came up a few times. This chain links TRBV20-1 with TRBJ1-2; D ambiguous. Trimming shortened V by 0 bases and J by 8 bases, and 13 bases separated the two germline ends. CDR1 is DFQATT and CDR2 is SNEGSKA in the germline V gene (reference sequence). The CDR3 has 13 residues. CDR3 in amino acids: CSARDWGNQGYTF. The DNA for the CDR3 is TGCAGTGCTAGAGATTGGGGTAATCAAGGCTACACCTTC.

This clonotype appeared many times. The V gene is TRBV20-1, the J gene TRBJ1-1; D perhaps matches TRBD1 (6 bases). Germline V gene lookup returns CDR1 DFQATT and CDR2 SNEGSKA (reference sequence). This CDR3 contains 14 residues. V dropped 3 bases and J dropped 1 base, with 12 bases sitting between them. The DNA of the CDR3 is TGCAGTGCTAGTCGACAGGATGGGAACACTGAAGCTTTCTTT. Encoded protein: CSASRQDGNTEAFF.

There are many counts of this clonotype. The chain is built from TRBV12-3 or TRBV12-4 and TRBJ1-1, with a possible D match to TRBD1 (5 bases). The CDR3 is made up of 15 amino acids. V was pared by 7 bases and J by 1 base, with 16 bases between. CDR3 in DNA: TGTGCCAGCACATTCAGGGCCCACGGGAACACTGAAGCTTTCTTT. The encoded protein is CASTFRAHGNTEAFF.

This clonotype was counted many times. The V call is TRBV10-3, the J call TRBJ2-1, with D tentatively TRBD1 or TRBD2 (6 bases each). Trimming pared 4 bases from V and 3 bases from J, leaving 10 bases between. The CDR3 spans 14 residues. Germline V gives CDR1 ENHRY, CDR2 SYGVKD. CDR3 in DNA: TGTGCCATCAGTGGGGGGGCGGACTACAATGAGCAGTTCTTC. Translating it yields CAISGGADYNEQFF.

Many counts were recorded for this clonotype. V and J are TRBV7-2 and TRBJ2-7; the D is unclear. CDR3 length: 12 amino acids. Trimming left V 5 bases short and J 5 bases short, with 10 bases between. Germline loops: CDR1 SGHTA, CDR2 FQGNSA. The CDR3 DNA sequence: TGTGCCAGCAGCCCGCTCCGCCACGAGCAGTACTTC. Translation gives CASSPLRHEQYF.

This clonotype was picked up many times. V gene TRBV20-1 combines with J gene TRBJ2-7; 14 bases agree with TRBD2. CDR3 length: 14 residues. V shed 5 bases, J shed 7 bases, and the junction held 7 bases outside the gene matches. Germline loops: CDR1 DFQATT, CDR2 SNEGSKA (reference sequence). CDR3 sequence (DNA): TGCAGTGCTTTGGGACTAGCGGGGGAGAGGGAGCAGTACTTC. Protein sequence: CSALGLAGEREQYF.

This clonotype was counted at least ten times. This chain links TRBV5-1 with TRBJ2-3; 9 bases match TRBD2. Looked up from germline, CDR1 is SGHRS and CDR2 is YFSETQ. This CDR3 is 15 amino acids long. V lost 2 bases and J lost 2; bases outside the gene matches: 3. The CDR3 sequence is CASSFSGGITDTQYF. Written as DNA, the CDR3 is TGCGCCAGCAGCTTTAGCGGGGGAATCACAGATACGCAGTATTTT.

This clonotype was seen at least ten times. The chain employs TRBV7-2 and TRBJ2-2; TRBD2 aligns across 7 bases. Germline V gene lookup returns CDR1 SGHTA and CDR2 FQGNSA. CDR3 length: 15 amino acids. The V and J ends lost 3 bases and 6 bases, in that order; junction bases with no gene match: 7. CDR3 DNA sequence: TGTGCCAGCAGCTTCGCGCGGGAGCGTGCCGGGGAGCTGTTTTTT. Protein: CASSFARERAGELFF.

This clonotype was detected ten times or more. V is TRBV24-1 and J is TRBJ2-7; either TRBD1 or TRBD2 may supply D (6 bases each). The CDR3 is 16 residues long. Trimming pared 5 bases from V and 3 bases from J, leaving 19 bases between. Germline values: CDR1 KGHDR, CDR2 SFDVKD. CDR3: CATSGASAGHIYEQYF. The CDR3 bases are TGTGCCACCAGTGGTGCTTCTGCGGGACACATCTACGAGCAGTACTTC.

This clonotype was seen many times. The V call is TRBV3-1, the J call TRBJ2-5; the D gene is possibly TRBD1 (6 bases). Germline values: CDR1 LGHDT, CDR2 YNNKEL (reference sequence). Trimming stripped 0 bases from V and 6 bases from J, with 23 bases between. CDR3 length: 18 amino acids. The CDR3 nucleotides read TGTGCCAGCAGCCAAGATCCAGGGGCGCTAGCCGACACTCAGACCCAGTACTTC. It specifies CASSQDPGALADTQTQYF.

At least ten counts were recorded for this clonotype. J is TRBJ1-1 and V is TRBV20-1; 8 bases line up with TRBD1. CDR3 length equals 15 residues. Germline lookup yields CDR1 DFQATT and CDR2 SNEGSKA (reference sequence). V shed 5 bases and J 3 bases; nucleotides not matched to a gene: 11. The CDR3 DNA reads TGCAGTGCTTCCACTTCAGGGGGCGCGTACACTGAAGCTTTCTTT. This translates into CSASTSGGAYTEAFF.

This clonotype appeared a few times. The chain employs TRBV18 and TRBJ1-1; maybe TRBD1 (5 bases). CDR3 length equals 12 residues. V was pared by 7 bases and J by 2 bases, with 8 bases between. Germline V gene lookup returns CDR1 KGHSH and CDR2 LQKENI. The CDR3: CASLTGNTEAFF. As DNA, the CDR3 is TGTGCCAGCTTAACAGGAAACACTGAAGCTTTCTTT.

This clonotype was found many times. The rearrangement joins TRBV15 to TRBJ1-3; D not certain. V shed 0 bases and J shed 4 bases, with 10 bases lying between them. This CDR3 is built from 15 residues. Germline V gene data show CDR1 as LNHNV and CDR2 as YYDKDF (reference sequence). The DNA for the CDR3 is TGTGCCACCAGCAGAGATCGGCCAGCCGGAAACACCATATATTTT. Its protein is CATSRDRPAGNTIYF.

This clonotype appeared many times. The chain carries TRBV7-2 and TRBJ2-3; the match to TRBD1 covers 9 bases. V lost 2 bases, J lost 5 bases, and 5 bases stayed unmatched. The CDR3 spans 15 residues. The V gene's germline CDR1 is SGHTA and CDR2 FQGNSA. The CDR3 DNA sequence: TGTGCCAGCAGCTTAATGGGACAGGGTTTAGATACGCAGTATTTT. This codes for CASSLMGQGLDTQYF.

This clonotype was detected ten times or more. CDR3 nucleotide sequence: TGCGCCAGCAGCCCGCTCGACCCAAAGGCGCAGTATTTT. This codes for CASSPLDPKAQYF. The chain couples TRBV4-1 to TRBJ2-3; D unresolved. CDR3 length: 13 residues. Germline V gene sequence: CDR1 MGHRA, CDR2 YSYEKL. The V gene lost 4 bases and the J gene lost 10 bases, with 15 bases spanning the gap.

This clonotype has at least ten counts. This sequence joins TRBV7-2 and TRBJ2-5; the D gene could be TRBD1 or TRBD2 (5 bases each). V lost 2 bases to trimming and J lost 4 bases, with 11 bases between them. Germline V gives CDR1 SGHTA, CDR2 FQGNSA. The length of the CDR3 is 14 residues. In DNA form, the CDR3 reads TGTGCCAGCAGCTTATCCAGGGACGGAGAGACCCAGTACTTC. Its protein product is CASSLSRDGETQYF.

This clonotype was seen repeatedly, ten times or more. The V call is TRBV20-1, the J call TRBJ2-7; 8 bases match TRBD2. The length of the CDR3 is 13 residues. V shed 6 bases and J 0 bases; nucleotides not matched to a gene: 4. Germline V gene data show CDR1 as DFQATT and CDR2 as SNEGSKA (reference sequence). The DNA of the CDR3 is TGCAGTGCCCGGGGGGGGAGCTCCTACGAGCAGTACTTC. It yields the protein CSARGGSSYEQYF.

This clonotype was picked up many times. The rearrangement joins TRBV10-3 to TRBJ2-4; D gene ambiguous. Looked up from germline, CDR1 is ENHRY and CDR2 is SYGVKD. V lost 8 bases and J 1 base, leaving 12 bases between the germline ends. The CDR3 is 14 amino acids. CDR3 in DNA: TGTGCCATCGGGCCGTCCGGGGCCAAAAACATTCAGTACTTC. The encoded protein is CAIGPSGAKNIQYF.

In this sample, this clonotype turned up many times. The V call is TRBV20-1, the J call TRBJ2-3; 11 nucleotides align to TRBD2. The CDR3 sequence is 12 residues long. J gave up 3 bases and V 7 bases, and 0 bases lay outside the gene matches. Germline V gives CDR1 DFQATT, CDR2 SNEGSKA (reference sequence). The CDR3 DNA is TGCAGTGGACTAGCGGGGACAGATACGCAGTATTTT. It yields the protein CSGLAGTDTQYF.

This rearrangement joins TRBV18 to TRBJ2-7; no definite D call. The CDR3 runs 13 residues. Germline V gene sequence: CDR1 KGHSH, CDR2 LQKENI. Trimming pared 4 bases from V and 0 bases from J, leaving 7 bases between. The DNA of the CDR3 is TGTGCCAGCTCACAGGCATTCTCCTACGAGCAGTACTTC. Amino acid sequence: CASSQAFSYEQYF.

This clonotype was seen many times. The chain has TRBV28 and TRBJ2-4; D is undetermined. Germline CDR1 and CDR2: MDHEN and SYDVKM. V was clipped by 4 bases and J by 3 bases, with 16 bases between them. The CDR3 extends over 16 amino acids. The CDR3 loop is CASSSPPSGFKNIQYF. The CDR3 nucleotides are TGTGCCAGCAGTTCCCCGCCCTCGGGCTTCAAAAACATTCAGTACTTC.

This clonotype was observed many times. V usage is TRBV18 and J usage is TRBJ2-7, with TRBD1 matching over 8 bases. After removal of 3 bases from V and 3 bases from J, the junction contained 10 bases not matched to a gene. Germline V gives CDR1 KGHSH, CDR2 LQKENI. This CDR3 is 16 amino acids long. Here the CDR3 DNA reads TGTGCCAGCTCACCTTCTTCCGGGACAGGCCACTACGAGCAGTACTTC. It codes for CASSPSSGTGHYEQYF.

The CDR3 sequence: CASSLVVSGANVLTF. CDR3 bases: TGTGCCAGCAGCTTGGTCGTCTCTGGGGCCAACGTCCTGACTTTC. The chain links TRBV5-6 to TRBJ2-6; D gene unclear. The CDR3 covers 15 residues. Trimming stripped 0 bases from V and 0 bases from J, with 4 bases between. The V gene's germline CDR1 is SGHDT and CDR2 YYEEEE.

This clonotype was found many times. The chain has TRBV20-1 and TRBJ2-7; 8 bases agree with TRBD1. This CDR3 comprises 14 residues. Germline CDR1 DFQATT, CDR2 SNEGSKA (reference sequence). Trimming took 3 bases from V and 3 from J; bases not matched to a gene: 7. CDR3 sequence: CSARGQAAGYEQYF. The DNA of the CDR3 is TGCAGTGCTAGGGGACAGGCAGCTGGCTACGAGCAGTACTTC.

This clonotype showed up just a few times. The gene calls are TRBV5-1 and TRBJ2-7; D could derive from TRBD1 or TRBD2 (5 bases each). V shed 2 bases and J shed 5 bases, with 14 bases lying between them. The V gene's germline CDR1 is SGHRS and CDR2 YFSETQ. CDR3 size: 14 residues. As DNA, the CDR3 is TGCGCCAGCAGCTTCCGGGACCCAGCCGACGAGCAGTACTTC. It is translated as CASSFRDPADEQYF.